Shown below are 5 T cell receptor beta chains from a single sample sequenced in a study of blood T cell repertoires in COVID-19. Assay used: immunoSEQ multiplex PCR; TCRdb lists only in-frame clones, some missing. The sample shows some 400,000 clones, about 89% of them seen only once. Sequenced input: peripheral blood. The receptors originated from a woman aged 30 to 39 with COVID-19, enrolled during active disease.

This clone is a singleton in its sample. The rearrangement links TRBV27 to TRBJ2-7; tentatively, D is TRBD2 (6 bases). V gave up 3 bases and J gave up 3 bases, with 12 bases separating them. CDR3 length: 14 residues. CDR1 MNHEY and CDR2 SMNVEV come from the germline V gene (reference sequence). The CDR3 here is CASSFYAGNYEQYF. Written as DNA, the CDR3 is TGTGCCAGCAGTTTCTATGCGGGGAACTACGAGCAGTACTTC.

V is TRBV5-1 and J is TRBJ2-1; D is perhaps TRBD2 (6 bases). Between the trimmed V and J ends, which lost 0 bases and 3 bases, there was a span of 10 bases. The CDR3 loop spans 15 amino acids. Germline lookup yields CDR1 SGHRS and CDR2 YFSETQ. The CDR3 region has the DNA TGCGCCAGCAGCTTGGACCTAGCGAGCTACAATGAGCAGTTCTTC. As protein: CASSLDLASYNEQFF.

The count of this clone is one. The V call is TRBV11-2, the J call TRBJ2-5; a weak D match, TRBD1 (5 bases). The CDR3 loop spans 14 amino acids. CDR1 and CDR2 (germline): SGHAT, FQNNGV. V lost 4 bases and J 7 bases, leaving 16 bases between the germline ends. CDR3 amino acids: CASSSTAHAVTQYF. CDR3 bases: TGTGCCAGCAGCTCGACAGCGCATGCTGTGACCCAGTACTTC.

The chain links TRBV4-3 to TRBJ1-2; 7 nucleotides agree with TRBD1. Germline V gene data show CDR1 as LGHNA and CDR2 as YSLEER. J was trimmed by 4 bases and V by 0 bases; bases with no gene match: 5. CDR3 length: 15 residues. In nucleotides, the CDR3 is TGCGCCAGCAGCCAAGAATCGACAGGGCGCTATGGCTACACCTTC. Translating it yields CASSQESTGRYGYTF.

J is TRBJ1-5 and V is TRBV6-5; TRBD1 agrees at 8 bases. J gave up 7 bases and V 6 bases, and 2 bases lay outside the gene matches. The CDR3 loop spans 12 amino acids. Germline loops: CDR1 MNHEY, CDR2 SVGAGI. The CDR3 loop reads CASRQGGQPQHF. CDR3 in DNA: TGTGCCAGCAGACAGGGGGGACAGCCCCAGCATTTT.